This TCR beta chain is from a study of beta chain features in type 1 diabetes (dated by TCRdb to the late 2010s). Notes on the research overall: Mean age, gender distribution, total cell number and subset yield did not differ between patients and healthy donors. Regulatory and stem cell-like memory subsets were obtained from only 8 patients and about eight healthy donors, while naive and central memory subsets were obtained from all 30 or so donors. A total of roughly 99,000,000 sorted cells were examined across all samples, and the number of cells per subset was strongly correlated with RNA yield. In the study, TCRB repertoires of sorted circulating CD4+ T cell subsets from recently diagnosed type 1 diabetes patients were compared with those of matched healthy donors. Results the study describes overall, beyond this receptor: Because cDNA was sequenced instead of genomic DNA, highly expressing activated cells could be over-represented, though the groups showed no difference in activation or CD3 levels. HLA sub-analyses involved small numbers of individuals, so any influence of HLA type on TCRB rearrangement remained unresolved. Naive, central memory and regulatory TCRB repertoires appeared to be more similar among patients than among healthy donors. PCR may preferentially amplify shorter templates, but because patient and control samples were amplified and corrected together, any resulting skew would affect both groups equally. Type 1 diabetes patients showed a moderate but significant shortening of TCRB CDR3 length in all four CD4+ subsets. Fewer insertions and more nucleotide deletions at VDJ recombination sites were observed in patients with type 1 diabetes, implying thymic rearrangement abnormalities.

The High Capacity cDNA Reverse Transcription Kit was used to reverse transcribe all of the isolated RNA, meaning that expressed TCRB transcripts were what got sequenced. Deep immunoSEQ sequencing was performed on naive, central memory and regulatory T cell samples, with an average of approximately 4 million total reads per sample. Sorted cells were lysed in RLT buffer and RNA was extracted with DNase-treated RNeasy Micro or Mini kits, depending on cell number. Each cell subset was processed on its own to prevent cross-contamination, while patient and healthy donor samples were processed together. TCRB sequences were amplified from cDNA with the immunoSEQ multiplex PCR, producing 87-bp fragments spanning the CDR3 region. Sequencing of the amplicons was performed on the Illumina HiSeq platform. The original pipeline was this. Synthetic template baselines were used to correct PCR bias computationally, reads within Hamming distance 2 were collapsed, and singletons that could not be merged were discarded. Reads were aligned to IMGT to assign V, D and J genes, CDR3 length, and insertions or deletions at six rearrangement sites. Within each subset, clonotype counts were normalized to sorted cell number, and only after that were true diversity and Gini coefficients computed with the tcR R package. Repertoire sharing was quantified using the overlap coefficient calculated on TCRB nucleotide sequences. As a proxy for the pre-selection repertoire, out-of-frame TCRB sequences from naive cells were analyzed. What TCRdb holds here is the immuneACCESS table cut down to in-frame rearrangements. Part of the clones is not present; checked against another copy, under half of the missing clones reflect an unresolved V gene, and the others are unexplained. That table gives V, J and clone size, and the DNA gave D and trimming. Present in this sample are 350,000 to 450,000 clones, around 12% of which were seen just once. 0.008% to 0.011% of the sample goes to the ten largest clones.

As for this clone: Its antigen remains unidentified. Base qualities are missing; no much larger clone stands one base away.

Reading the germline V gene (reference sequence) gives CDR1 GTSNPN and CDR2 SVGIG. The CDR3 holds 13 amino acids from the cysteine to the phenylalanine. Just CDR3 DNA is preserved here, 39 bases in frame from base 1. V is clipped by 0 bases and J by 10 bases, and the sequence between their germline boundaries is 12 bases long. Each donor gave one peripheral blood draw, averaging roughly 100 mL, which was collected into heparinised tubes. A BD FACSAria II and a panel including CD45RO, CCR7, CD25, CD127, CD95 and CD27 were used to sort naive, central memory, regulatory and stem cell-like memory CD4+ T cells. Purity was above 98% for every sorted population. PBMCs were separated immediately by Lymphoprep density gradient centrifugation and were stained directly, without being cultured. So that batch effects would be minimized, each experiment stained and sorted samples in pairs, pairing one healthy donor with one patient.

Sequencing was carried out using naive CD4+ T cells from blood. This sample's cell subset or site label indicates: true naive CD4+ T cells. This clonotype originated in a woman aged 18-29 years with type 1 diabetes. This receptor chain uses TRBV30 and TRBJ1-4, with the D gene not confidently named. The nucleotides are TGTGCCTGGAGTGTCGCTAGGCCTTCAAAACTGTTTTTT. Its translation reads: CAWSVARPSKLFF.